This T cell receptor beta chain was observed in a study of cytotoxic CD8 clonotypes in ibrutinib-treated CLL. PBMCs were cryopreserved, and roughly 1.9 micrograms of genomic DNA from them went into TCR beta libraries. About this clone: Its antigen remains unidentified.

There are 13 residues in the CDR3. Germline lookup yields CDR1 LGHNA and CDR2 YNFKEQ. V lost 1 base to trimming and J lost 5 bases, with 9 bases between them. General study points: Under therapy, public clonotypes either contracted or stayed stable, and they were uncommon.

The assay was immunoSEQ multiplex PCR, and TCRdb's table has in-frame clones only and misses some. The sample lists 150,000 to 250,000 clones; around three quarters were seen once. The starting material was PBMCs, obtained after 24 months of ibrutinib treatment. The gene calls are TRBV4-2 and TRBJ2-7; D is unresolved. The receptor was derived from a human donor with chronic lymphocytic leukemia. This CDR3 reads CASSQGPENEQYF. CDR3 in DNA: TGTGCCAGCAGCCAAGGACCCGAAAACGAGCAGTACTTC.